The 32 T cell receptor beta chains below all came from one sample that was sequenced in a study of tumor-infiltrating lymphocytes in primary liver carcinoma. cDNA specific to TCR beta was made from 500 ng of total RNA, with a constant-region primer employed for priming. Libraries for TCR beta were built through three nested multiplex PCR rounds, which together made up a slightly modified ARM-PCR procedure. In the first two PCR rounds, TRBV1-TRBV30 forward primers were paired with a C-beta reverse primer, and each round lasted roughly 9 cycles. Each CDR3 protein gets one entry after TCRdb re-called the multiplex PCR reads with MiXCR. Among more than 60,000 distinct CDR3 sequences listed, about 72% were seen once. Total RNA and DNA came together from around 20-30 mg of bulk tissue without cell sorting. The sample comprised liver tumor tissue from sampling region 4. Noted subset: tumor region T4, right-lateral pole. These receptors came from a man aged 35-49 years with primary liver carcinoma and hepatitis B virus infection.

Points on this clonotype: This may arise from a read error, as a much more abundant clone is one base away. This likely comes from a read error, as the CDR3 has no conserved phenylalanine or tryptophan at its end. CDR3 sequence (DNA): TGTGCCAGCAAATACAGGGATCGTGACTATGGCTACACCCTC. Its protein product is CASKYRDRDYGYTL. This chain links TRBV28 with TRBJ1-2; tentatively, D is TRBD1 (6 bases). The CDR3 has 14 residues. V lost 7 bases and J 3 bases, leaving 15 bases between the germline ends. CDR1 and CDR2 from the germline V gene are MDHEN and SYDVKM.

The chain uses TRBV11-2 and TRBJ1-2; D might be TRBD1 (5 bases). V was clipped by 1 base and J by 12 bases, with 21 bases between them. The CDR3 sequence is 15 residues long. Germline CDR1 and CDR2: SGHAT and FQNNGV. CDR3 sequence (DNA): TGTGCCAGCAGCTTAGGGCAGGGCACTCTCTGTGACAACACCTTC. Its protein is CASSLGQGTLCDNTF.

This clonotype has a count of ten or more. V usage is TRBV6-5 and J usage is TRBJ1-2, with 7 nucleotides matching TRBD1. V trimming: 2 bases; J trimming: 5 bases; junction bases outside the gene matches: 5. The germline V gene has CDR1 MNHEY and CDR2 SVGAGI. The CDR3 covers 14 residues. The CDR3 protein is CASSYGDREYGYTF. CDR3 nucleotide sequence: TGTGCCAGCAGTTACGGGGACAGAGAGTATGGCTACACCTTC.

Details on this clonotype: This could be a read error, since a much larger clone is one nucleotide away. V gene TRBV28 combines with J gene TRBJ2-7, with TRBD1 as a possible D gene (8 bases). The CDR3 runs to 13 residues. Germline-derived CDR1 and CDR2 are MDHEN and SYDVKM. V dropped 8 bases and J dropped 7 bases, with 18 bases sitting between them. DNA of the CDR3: TGTGCCAGCGGTCAGGGGGCCGGGAGGGAGCAGTACTTC. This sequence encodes CASGQGAGREQYF.

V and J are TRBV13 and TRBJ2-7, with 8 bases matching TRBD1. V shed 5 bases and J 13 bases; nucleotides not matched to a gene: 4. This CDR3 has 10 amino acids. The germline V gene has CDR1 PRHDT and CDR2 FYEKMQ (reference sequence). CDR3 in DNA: TGTGCCAGCAGCCTCGGACAGGGTTACTTC. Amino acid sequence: CASSLGQGYF. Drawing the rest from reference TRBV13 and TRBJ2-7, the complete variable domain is AAGVIQSPRHLIKEKRETATLKCYPIPRHDTVYWYQQGPGQDPQFLISFYEKMQSDKGSIPDRFSAQQFSDYHSELNMSSLELGDSALYFCASSLGQGYFGPGTRLTVT.

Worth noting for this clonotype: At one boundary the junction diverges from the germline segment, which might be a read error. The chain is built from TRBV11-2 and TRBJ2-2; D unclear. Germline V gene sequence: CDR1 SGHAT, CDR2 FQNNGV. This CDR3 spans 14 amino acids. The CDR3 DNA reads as TGTACCAGCAGCTTCAGATCTAACACCGGGGAGCTGTTTTTT. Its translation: CTSSFRSNTGELFF.

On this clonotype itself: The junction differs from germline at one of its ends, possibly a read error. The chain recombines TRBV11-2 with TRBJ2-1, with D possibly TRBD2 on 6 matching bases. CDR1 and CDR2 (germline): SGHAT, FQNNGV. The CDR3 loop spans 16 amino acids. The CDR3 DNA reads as TGTGCCAGCGGCTTTCGACTAGTGGGAGATTCCAATGAGCAGTTCTTC. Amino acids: CASGFRLVGDSNEQFF.

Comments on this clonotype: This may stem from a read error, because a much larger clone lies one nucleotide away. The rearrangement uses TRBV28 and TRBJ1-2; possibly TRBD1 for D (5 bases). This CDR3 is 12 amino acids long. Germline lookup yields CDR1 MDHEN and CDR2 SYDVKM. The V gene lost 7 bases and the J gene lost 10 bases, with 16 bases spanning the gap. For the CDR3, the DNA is TGTGCCAGCACCCTGGGGGGGAATGACTACACCTTC. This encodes CASTLGGNDYTF.

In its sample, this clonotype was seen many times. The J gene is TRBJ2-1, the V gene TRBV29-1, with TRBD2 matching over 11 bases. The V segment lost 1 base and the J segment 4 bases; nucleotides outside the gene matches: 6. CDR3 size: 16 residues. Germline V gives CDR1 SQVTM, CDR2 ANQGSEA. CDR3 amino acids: CSVEGGASGRYNEQFF. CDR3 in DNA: TGCAGCGTTGAAGGGGGGGCTAGCGGGAGGTACAATGAGCAGTTCTTC.

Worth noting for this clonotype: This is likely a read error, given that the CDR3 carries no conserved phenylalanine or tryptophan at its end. The CDR3 nucleotides are TGTGCCAGCTCACGGCTCGGACAGGGGGGTGAGCCCCAGCATTCT. Translation gives CASSRLGQGGEPQHS. This chain joins TRBV18 and TRBJ1-5, with 10 bases aligning to TRBD1. CDR1 KGHSH and CDR2 LQKENI come from the germline V gene. Trimming cost V 4 bases and J 8 bases; bases outside gene matches: 8. CDR3 length: 15 residues.

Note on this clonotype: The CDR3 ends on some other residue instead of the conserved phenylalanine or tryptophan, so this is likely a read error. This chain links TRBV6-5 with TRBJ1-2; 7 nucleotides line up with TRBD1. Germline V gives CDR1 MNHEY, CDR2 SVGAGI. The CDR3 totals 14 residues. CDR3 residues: CGSSVQGGKDGYTL. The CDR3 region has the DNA TGTGGCAGCAGTGTGCAGGGGGGAAAGGATGGCTACACCCTC.

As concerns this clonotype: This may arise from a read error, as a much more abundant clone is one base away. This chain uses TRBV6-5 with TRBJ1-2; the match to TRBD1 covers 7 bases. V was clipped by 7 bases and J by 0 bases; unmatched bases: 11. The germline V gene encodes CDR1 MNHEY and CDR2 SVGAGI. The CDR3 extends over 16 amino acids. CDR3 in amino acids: CASTYTGTASNYGYTF. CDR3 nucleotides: TGTGCCAGCACTTATACCGGGACAGCCTCTAACTATGGCTACACCTTC.

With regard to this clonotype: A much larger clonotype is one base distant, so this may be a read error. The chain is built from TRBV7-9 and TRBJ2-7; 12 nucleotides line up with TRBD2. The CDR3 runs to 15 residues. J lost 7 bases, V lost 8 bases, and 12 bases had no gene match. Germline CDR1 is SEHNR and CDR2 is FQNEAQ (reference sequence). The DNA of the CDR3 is TGTGCCAGCGGACTAGCGGGGATCGCGAAGATGGAGCAGTACTTC. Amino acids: CASGLAGIAKMEQYF.

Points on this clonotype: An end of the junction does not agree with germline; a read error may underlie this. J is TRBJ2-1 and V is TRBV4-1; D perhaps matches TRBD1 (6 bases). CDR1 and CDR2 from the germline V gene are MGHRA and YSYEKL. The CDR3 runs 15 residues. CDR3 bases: TGCGCCAGCAGCCAAGTTCCTAGCAGCTCAGGGGAGCAATTTTTC. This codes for CASSQVPSSSGEQFF.

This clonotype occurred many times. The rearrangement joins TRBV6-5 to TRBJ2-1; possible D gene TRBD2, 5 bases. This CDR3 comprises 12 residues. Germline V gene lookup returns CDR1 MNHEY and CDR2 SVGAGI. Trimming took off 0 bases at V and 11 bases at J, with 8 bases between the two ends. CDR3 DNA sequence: TGTGCCAGCAGTTACTCTGAGGGTCAGCAGTTCTTC. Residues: CASSYSEGQQFF.

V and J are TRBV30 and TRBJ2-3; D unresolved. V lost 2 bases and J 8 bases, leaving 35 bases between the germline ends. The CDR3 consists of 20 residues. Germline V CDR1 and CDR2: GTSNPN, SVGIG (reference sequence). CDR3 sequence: CAWSPQLGSWLPVSPGTQYF. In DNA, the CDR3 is TGTGCCTGGAGTCCCCAACTGGGTAGCTGGTTGCCCGTTTCCCCAGGTACGCAGTATTTT.

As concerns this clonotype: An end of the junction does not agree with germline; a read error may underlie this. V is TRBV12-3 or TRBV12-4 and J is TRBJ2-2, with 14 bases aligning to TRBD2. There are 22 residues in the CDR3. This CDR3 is CASRLPRVPGTSGRRNTGDLFF. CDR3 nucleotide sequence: TGTGCCAGCAGGCTCCCCCGGGTCCCCGGGACTAGCGGGAGAAGAAACACCGGGGATCTGTTTTTT.

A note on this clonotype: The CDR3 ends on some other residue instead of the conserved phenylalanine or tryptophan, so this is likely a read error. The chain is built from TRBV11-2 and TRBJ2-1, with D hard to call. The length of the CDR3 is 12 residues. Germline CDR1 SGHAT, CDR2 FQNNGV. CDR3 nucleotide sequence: TGTGTCAGCAGTCCGGAGTACAATGAGCAGTTCTCC. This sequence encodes CVSSPEYNEQFS.

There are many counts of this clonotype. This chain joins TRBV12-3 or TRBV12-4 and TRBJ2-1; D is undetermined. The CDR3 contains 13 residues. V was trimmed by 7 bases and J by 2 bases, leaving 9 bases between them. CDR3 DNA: TGTGCCAGCATGGTAAGAGCCTACAATGAGCAGTTCTTC. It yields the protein CASMVRAYNEQFF.

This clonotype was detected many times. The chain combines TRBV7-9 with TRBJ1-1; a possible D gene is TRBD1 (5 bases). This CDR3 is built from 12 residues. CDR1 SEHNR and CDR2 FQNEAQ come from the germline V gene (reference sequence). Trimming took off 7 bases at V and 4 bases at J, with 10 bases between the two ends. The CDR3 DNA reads TGTGCCAGCACCCCCGGGGGCACTGAAGCTTTCTTT. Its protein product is CASTPGGTEAFF.

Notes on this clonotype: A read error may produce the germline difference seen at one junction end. CDR3 in amino acids: CASSPIAKNIQYF. In nucleotides, the CDR3 is TGTGCTAGCAGTCCTATAGCCAAAAACATTCAGTACTTC. This rearrangement joins TRBV28 to TRBJ2-4; D unresolved. The CDR3 has 13 amino acids. Germline loops: CDR1 MDHEN, CDR2 SYDVKM.

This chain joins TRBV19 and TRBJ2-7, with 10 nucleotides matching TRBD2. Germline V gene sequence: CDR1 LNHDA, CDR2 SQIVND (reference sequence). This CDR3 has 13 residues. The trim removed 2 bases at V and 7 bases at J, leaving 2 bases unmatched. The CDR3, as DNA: TGTGCCAGTAGTATACAACTAGCGGGAGAGCAGTACTTC. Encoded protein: CASSIQLAGEQYF.

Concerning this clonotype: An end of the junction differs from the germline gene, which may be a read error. The CDR3 DNA is TGTGCCAGCAGCTTAGAGGCGCTAGAGGGAACCGGGGAGCTGGTTTTT. It encodes CASSLEALEGTGELVF. V gene TRBV11-2 combines with J gene TRBJ2-2, with D possibly TRBD2 on 5 matching bases. Germline loops: CDR1 SGHAT, CDR2 FQNNGV. This CDR3 is built from 16 residues. The whole variable domain, remainder taken from reference TRBV11-2 and TRBJ2-2, is EAGVAQSPRYKIIEKRQSVAFWCNPISGHATLYWYQQILGQGPKLLIQFQNNGVVDDSQLPKDRFSAERLKGVDSTLKIQPAKLEDSAVYLCASSLEALEGTGELVFGEGSRLTVL.

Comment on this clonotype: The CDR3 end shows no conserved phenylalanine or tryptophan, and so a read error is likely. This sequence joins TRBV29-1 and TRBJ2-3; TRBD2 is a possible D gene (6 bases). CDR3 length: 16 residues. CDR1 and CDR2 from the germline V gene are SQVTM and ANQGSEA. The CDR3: CIVEGVTAGNTDTQYL. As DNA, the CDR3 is TGCATCGTTGAAGGGGTTACGGCGGGGAACACAGATACGCAGTATTTA.

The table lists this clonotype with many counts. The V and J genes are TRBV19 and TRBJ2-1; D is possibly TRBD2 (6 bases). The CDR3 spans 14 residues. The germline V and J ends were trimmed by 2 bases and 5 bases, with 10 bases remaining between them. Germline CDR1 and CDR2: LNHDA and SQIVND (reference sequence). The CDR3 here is CASSISWRDNEQFF. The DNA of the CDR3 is TGTGCCAGTAGTATAAGTTGGAGGGACAATGAGCAGTTCTTC.

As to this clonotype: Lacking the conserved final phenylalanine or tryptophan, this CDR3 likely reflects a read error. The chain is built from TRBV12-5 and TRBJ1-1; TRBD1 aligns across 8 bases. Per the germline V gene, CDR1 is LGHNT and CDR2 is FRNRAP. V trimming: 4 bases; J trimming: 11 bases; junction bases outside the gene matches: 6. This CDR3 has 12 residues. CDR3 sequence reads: CASGSGQGEAFI. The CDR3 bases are TGTGCTAGTGGTTCAGGACAGGGCGAGGCTTTCATT.

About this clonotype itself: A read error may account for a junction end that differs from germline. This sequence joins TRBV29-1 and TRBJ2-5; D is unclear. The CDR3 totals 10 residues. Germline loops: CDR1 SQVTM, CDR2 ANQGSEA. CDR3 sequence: CSAGQWTQYF. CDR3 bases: TGCAGCGCCGGGCAATGGACCCAATACTTC.

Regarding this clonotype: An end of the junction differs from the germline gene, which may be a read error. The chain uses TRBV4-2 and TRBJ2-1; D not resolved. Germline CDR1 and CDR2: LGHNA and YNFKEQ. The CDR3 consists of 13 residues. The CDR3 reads CASNQEGPPEQFF. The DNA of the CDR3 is TGTGCCAGCAACCAAGAAGGTCCTCCTGAACAGTTCTTC.

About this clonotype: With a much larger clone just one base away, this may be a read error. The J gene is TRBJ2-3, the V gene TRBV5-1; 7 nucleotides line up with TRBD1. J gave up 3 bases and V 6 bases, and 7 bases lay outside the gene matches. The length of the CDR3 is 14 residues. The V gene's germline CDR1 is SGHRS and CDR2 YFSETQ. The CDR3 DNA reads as TGCGCCAGCAACCAGGGGGTGGGAACAGATACGCAGTATTTT. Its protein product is CASNQGVGTDTQYF.

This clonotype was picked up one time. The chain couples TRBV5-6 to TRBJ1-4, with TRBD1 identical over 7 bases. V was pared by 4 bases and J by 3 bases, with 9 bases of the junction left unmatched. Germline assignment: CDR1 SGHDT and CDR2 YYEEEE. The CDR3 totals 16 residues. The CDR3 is CASSRDRSTANEKLFF. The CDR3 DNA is TGTGCCAGCAGCCGGGACAGATCCACAGCTAATGAAAAACTGTTTTTT.

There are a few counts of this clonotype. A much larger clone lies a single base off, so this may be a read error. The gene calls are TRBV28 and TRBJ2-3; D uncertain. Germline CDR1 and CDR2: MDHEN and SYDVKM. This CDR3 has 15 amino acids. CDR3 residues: CASILSIDITDTQYF. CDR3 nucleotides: TGTGCCAGCATTTTATCGATAGACATCACAGATACGCAGTATTTT.

The CDR3 DNA sequence: TGTGCCAGCATGGCTAGCGGGTACCGCCGCACCGGAGATCTGTTTTTT. Protein product: CASMASGYRRTGDLFF. The chain links TRBV2 to TRBJ2-2, with 8 bases identical to TRBD2. V was clipped by 7 bases and J by 14 bases; unmatched bases: 21. CDR1 and CDR2 (germline): SNHLY, FYNNEI. The CDR3 extends over 16 amino acids.